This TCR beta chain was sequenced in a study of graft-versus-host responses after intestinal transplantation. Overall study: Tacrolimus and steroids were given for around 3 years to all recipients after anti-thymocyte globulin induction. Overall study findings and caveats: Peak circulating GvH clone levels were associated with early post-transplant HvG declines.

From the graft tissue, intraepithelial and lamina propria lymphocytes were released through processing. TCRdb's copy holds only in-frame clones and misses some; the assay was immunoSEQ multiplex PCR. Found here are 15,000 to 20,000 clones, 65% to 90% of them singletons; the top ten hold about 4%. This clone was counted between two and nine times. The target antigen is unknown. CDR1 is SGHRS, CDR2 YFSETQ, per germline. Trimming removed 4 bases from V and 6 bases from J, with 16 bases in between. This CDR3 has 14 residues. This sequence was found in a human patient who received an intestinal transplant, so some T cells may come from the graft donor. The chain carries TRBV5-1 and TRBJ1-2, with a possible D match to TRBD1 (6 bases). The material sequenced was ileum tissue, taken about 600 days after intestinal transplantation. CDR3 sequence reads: CASSLRQDGHGYTF. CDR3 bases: TGCGCCAGCAGCCTTAGACAGGACGGACATGGCTACACCTTC.